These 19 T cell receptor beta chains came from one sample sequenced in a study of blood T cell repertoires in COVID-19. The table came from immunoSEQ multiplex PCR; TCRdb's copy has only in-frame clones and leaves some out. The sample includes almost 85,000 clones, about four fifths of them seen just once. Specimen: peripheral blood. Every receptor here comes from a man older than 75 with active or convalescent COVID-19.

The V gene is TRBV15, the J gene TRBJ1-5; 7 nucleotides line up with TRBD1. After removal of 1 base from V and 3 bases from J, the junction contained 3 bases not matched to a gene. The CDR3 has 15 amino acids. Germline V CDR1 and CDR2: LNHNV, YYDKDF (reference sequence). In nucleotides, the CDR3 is TGTGCCACCAGCAGAGCACAGGGGAACAATCAGCCCCAGCATTTT. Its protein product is CATSRAQGNNQPQHF.

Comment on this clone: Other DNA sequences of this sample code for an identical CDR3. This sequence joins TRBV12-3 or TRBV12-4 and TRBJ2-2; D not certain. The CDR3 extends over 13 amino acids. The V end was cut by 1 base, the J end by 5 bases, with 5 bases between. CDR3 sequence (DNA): TGTGCCAGCAGTTTAGGCAGGACCGGGGAGCTGTTTTTT. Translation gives CASSLGRTGELFF.

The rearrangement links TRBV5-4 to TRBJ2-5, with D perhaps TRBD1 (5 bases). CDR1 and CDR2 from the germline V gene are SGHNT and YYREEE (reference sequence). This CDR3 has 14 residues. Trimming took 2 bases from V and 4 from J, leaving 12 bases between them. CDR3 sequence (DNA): TGTGCCAGCAGCTTCCCACGAAGGGGAGAGACCCAGTACTTC. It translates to CASSFPRRGETQYF.

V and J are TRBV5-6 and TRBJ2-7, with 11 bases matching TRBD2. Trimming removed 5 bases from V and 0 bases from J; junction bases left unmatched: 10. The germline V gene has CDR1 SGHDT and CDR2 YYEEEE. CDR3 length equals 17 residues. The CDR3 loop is CASSYDVAGGISYEQYF. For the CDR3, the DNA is TGTGCCAGCAGTTATGATGTAGCGGGGGGGATCTCCTACGAGCAGTACTTC.

The DNA of the CDR3 is TGTGCCAGCAGCTTAGCTAGTGATGGCTACACCTTC. Translation gives CASSLASDGYTF. V usage is TRBV11-2 and J usage is TRBJ1-2, with D unresolved. Germline-derived CDR1 and CDR2 are SGHAT and FQNNGV. CDR3 size: 12 residues. Trimming left V 1 base short and J 6 bases short, with 6 bases between.

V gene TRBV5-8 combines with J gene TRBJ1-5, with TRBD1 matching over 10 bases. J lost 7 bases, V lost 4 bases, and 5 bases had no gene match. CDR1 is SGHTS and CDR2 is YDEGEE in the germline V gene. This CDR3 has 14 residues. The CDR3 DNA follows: TGTGCCAGCAGCCAAAGACAGGGGGCCCAGCCCCAGCATTTT. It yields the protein CASSQRQGAQPQHF.

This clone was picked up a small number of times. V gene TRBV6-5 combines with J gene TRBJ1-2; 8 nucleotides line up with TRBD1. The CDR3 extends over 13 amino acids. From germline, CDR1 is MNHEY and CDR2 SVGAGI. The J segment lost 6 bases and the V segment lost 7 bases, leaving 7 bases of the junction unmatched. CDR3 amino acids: CASKRQGMDGYTF. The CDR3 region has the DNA TGTGCCAGCAAGCGACAGGGGATGGATGGCTACACCTTC.

CDR3: CASSPQRGGTEAFF. Here the CDR3 DNA reads TGTGCCAGCAGCCCCCAGAGAGGAGGCACTGAAGCTTTCTTT. The rearrangement uses TRBV14 and TRBJ1-1; D is uncertain. The CDR3 extends over 14 amino acids. V was shortened by 4 bases and J by 4 bases, with 13 bases between the two germline ends. Looked up from germline, CDR1 is SGHDN and CDR2 is FVKESK.

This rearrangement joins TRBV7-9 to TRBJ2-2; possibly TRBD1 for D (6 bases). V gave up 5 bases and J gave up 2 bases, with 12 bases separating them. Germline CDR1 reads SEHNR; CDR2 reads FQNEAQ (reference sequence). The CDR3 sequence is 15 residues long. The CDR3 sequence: CASSPAGTNTGELFF. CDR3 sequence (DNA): TGTGCCAGCAGCCCCGCCGGGACAAACACCGGGGAGCTGTTTTTT.

The CDR3: CASKTPDRGSAEAFF. The DNA of the CDR3 is TGTGCCAGCAAAACCCCGGACAGGGGAAGTGCTGAAGCTTTCTTT. The chain carries TRBV6-5 and TRBJ1-1; 9 bases align to TRBD1. The CDR3 is made up of 15 amino acids. V trimming: 7 bases; J trimming: 6 bases; junction bases outside the gene matches: 12. Germline-derived CDR1 and CDR2 are MNHEY and SVGAGI.

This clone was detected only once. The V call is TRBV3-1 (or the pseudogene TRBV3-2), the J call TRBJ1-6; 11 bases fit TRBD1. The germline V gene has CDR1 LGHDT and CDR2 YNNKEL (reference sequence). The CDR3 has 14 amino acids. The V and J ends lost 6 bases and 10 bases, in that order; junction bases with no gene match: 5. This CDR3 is CASSTDRGQSPLHF. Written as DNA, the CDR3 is TGTGCCAGCAGTACGGACAGGGGGCAGTCACCCCTCCACTTT.

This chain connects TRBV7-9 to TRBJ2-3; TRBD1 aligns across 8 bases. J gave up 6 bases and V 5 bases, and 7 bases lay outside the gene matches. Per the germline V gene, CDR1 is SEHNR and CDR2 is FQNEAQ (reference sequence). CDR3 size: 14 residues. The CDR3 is CASSVQGAGDTQYF. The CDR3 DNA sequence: TGTGCCAGCAGCGTCCAGGGGGCCGGTGATACGCAGTATTTT.

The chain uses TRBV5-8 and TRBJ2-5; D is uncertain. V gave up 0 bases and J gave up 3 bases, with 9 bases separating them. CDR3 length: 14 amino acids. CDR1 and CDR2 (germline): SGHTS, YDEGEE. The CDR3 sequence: CASSLDPAKETQYF. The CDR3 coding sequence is TGTGCCAGCAGCTTGGACCCCGCGAAAGAGACCCAGTACTTC.

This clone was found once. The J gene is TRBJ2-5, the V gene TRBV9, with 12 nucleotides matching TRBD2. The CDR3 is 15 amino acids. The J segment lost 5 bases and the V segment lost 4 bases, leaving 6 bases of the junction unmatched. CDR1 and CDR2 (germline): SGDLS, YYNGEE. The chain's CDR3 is CASSPLAGGGETQYF. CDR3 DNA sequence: TGTGCCAGCAGCCCACTAGCGGGGGGTGGGGAGACCCAGTACTTC.

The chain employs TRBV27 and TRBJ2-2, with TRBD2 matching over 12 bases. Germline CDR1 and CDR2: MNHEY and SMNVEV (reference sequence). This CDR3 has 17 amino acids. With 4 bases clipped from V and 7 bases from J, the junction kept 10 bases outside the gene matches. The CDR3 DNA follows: TGTGCCAGCAGTTCTCTAGCGGGAGGGCTGGGAGGCGGGGAGCTGTTTTTT. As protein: CASSSLAGGLGGGELFF.

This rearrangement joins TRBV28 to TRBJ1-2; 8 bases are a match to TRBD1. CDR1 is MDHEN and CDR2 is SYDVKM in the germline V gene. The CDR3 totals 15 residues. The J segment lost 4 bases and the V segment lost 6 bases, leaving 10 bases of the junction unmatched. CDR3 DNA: TGTGCCAGCAGGACTCCCCCCGGGACAGGCTATGGCTACACCTTC. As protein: CASRTPPGTGYGYTF.

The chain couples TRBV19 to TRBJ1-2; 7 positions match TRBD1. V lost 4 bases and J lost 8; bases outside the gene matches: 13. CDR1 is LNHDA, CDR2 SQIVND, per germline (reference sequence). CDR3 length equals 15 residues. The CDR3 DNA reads TGTGCCAGTAGTAAAGGGGGACAGTCCTTAAGGGGCTACACCTTC. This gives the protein CASSKGGQSLRGYTF.

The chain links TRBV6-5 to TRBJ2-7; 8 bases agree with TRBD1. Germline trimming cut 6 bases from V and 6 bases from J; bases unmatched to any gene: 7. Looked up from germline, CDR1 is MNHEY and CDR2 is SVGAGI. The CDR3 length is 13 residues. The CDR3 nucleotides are TGTGCCAGCAGCCCCGACAGGGGTCGCGAGCAGTACTTC. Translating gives CASSPDRGREQYF.

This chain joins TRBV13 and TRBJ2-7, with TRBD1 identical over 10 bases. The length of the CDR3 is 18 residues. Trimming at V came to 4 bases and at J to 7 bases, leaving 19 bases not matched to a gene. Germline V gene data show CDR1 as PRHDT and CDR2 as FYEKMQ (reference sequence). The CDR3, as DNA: TGTGCCAGCAGCTCGCCCTTACCCCGGGACAGGGGTTCGGGGGAGCAGTACTTC. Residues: CASSSPLPRDRGSGEQYF.